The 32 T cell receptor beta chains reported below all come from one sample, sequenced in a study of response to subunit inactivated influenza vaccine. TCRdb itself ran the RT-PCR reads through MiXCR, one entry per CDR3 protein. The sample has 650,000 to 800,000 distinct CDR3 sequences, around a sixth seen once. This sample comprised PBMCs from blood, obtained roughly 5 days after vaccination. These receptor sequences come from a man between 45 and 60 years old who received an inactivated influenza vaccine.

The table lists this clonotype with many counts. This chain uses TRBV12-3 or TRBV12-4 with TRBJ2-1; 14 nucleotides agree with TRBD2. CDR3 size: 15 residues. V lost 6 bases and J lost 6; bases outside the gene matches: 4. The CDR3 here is CASRPGLAGANEQFF. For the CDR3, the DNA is TGTGCCAGCAGGCCGGGACTAGCGGGGGCCAATGAGCAGTTCTTC.

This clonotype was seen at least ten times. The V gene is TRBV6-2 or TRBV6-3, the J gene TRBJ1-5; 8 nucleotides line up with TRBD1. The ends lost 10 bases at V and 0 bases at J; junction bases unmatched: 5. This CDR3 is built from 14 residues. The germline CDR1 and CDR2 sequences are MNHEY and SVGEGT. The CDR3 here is CATRTGLSNQPQHF. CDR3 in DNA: TGTGCCACTCGGACAGGGCTTAGCAATCAGCCCCAGCATTTT.

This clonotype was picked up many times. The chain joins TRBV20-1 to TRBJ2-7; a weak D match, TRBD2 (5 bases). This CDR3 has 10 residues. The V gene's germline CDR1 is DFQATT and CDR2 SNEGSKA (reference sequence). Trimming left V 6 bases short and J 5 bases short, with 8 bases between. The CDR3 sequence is CSASGDEQYF. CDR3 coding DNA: TGCAGTGCGTCCGGGGACGAGCAGTACTTC.

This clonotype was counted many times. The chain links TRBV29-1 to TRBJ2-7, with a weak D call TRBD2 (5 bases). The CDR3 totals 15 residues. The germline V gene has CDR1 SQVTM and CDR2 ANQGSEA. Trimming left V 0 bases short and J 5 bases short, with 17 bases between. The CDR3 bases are TGCAGCGTTGAAGATGAGGGCGGTGGGTACCACGAGCAGTACTTC. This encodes CSVEDEGGGYHEQYF.

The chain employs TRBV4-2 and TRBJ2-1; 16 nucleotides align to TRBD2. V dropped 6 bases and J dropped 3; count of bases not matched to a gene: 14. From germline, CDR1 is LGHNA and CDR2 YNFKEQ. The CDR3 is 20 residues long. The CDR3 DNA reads TGTGCCAGCAGAGCACTGACGGGACTAGCGGGAGGGCGGGGCTACAATGAGCAGTTCTTC. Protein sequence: CASRALTGLAGGRGYNEQFF.

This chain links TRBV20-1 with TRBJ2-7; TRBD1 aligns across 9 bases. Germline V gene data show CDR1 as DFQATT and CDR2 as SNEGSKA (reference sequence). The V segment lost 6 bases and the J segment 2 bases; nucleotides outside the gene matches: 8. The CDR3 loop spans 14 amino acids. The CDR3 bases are TGCAGTGCCGATACAGGGGGCGAGACCTACGAGCAGTACTTC. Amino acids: CSADTGGETYEQYF.

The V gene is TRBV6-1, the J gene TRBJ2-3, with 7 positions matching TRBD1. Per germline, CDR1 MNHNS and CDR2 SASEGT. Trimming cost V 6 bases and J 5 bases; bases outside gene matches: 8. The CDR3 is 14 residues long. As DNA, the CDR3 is TGTGCCAGCAGGCGGACAGGTGGGGGAGATACGCAGTATTTT. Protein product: CASRRTGGGDTQYF.

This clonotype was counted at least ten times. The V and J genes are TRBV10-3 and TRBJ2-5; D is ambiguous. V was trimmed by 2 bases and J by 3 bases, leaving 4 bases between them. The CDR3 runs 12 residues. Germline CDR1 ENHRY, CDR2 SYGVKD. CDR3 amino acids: CAISEVEETQYF. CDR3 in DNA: TGTGCCATCAGTGAGGTAGAAGAGACCCAGTACTTC.

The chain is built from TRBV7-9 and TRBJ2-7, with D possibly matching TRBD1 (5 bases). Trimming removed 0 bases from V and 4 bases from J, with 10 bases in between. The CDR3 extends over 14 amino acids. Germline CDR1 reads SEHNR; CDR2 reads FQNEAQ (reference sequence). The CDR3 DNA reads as TGTGCCAGCAGCTTAGCGATGGCAGGGTACGAGCAGTACTTC. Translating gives CASSLAMAGYEQYF.

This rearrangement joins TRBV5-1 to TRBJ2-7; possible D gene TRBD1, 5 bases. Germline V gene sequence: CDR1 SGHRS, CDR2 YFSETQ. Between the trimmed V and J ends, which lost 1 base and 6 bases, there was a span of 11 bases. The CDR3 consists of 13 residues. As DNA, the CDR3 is TGCGCCAGCAGCTTGTGGCAGGGCTCCGAGCAGTACTTC. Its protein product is CASSLWQGSEQYF.

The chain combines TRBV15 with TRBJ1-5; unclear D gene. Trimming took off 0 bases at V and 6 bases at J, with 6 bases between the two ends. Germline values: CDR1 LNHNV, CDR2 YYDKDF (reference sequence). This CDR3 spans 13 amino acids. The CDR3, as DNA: TGTGCCACCAGCAGAGAAAGACGTCAGCCCCAGCATTTT. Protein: CATSRERRQPQHF.

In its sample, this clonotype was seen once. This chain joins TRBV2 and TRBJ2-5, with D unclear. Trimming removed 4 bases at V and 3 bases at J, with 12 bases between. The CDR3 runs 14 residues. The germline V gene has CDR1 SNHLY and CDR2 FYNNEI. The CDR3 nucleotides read TGTGCCAGCAGTGTGGACCATAGGAAAGAGACCCAGTACTTC. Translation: CASSVDHRKETQYF.

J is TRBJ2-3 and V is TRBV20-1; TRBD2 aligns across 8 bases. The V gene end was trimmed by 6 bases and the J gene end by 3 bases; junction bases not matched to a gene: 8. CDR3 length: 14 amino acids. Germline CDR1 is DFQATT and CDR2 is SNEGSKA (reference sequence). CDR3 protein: CSATMGLGTDTQYF. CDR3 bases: TGCAGTGCCACAATGGGACTAGGTACAGATACGCAGTATTTT.

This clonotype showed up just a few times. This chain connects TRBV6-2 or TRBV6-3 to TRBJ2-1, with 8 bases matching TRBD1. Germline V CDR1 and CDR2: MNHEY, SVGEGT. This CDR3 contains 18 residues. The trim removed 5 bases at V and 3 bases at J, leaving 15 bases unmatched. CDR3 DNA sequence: TGTGCCAGCAGTGGAAACCTAGGTAACAGGGGGAACTACAATGAGCAGTTCTTC. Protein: CASSGNLGNRGNYNEQFF.

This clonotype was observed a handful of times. In DNA, the CDR3 is TGTGCCAGCAGCGATAGCGGGAGGGCCTTCGTGGATGAGCAGTTCTTC. It codes for CASSDSGRAFVDEQFF. The chain combines TRBV9 with TRBJ2-1; 11 nucleotides match TRBD2. The CDR3 extends over 16 amino acids. Germline CDR1 SGDLS, CDR2 YYNGEE. With V trimmed by 3 bases and J by 8 bases, 10 bases remained unmatched.

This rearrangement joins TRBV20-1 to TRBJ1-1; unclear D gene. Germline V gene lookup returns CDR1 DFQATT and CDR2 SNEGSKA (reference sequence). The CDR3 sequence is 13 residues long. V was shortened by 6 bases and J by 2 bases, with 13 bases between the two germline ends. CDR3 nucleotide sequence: TGCAGTGCGTCGGCAGATACAAACACTGAAGCTTTCTTT. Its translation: CSASADTNTEAFF.

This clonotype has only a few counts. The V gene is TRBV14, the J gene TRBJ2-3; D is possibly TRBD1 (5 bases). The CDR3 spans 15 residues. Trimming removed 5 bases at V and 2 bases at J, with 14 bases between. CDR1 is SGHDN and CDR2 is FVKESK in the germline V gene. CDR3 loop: CASSLEVGLTDTQYF. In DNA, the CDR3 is TGTGCCAGCAGCTTAGAGGTGGGGCTCACAGATACGCAGTATTTT.

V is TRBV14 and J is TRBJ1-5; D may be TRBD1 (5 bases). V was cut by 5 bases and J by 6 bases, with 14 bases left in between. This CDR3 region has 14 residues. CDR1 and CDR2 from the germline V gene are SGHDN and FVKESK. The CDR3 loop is CASSKGGASQPQHF. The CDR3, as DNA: TGTGCCAGCAGCAAAGGAGGGGCGAGTCAGCCCCAGCATTTT.

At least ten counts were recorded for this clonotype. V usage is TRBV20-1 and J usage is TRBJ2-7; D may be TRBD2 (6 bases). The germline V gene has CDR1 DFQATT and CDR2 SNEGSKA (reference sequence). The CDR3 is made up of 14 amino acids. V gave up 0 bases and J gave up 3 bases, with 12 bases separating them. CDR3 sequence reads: CSARDSGAVYEQYF. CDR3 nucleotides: TGCAGTGCTAGAGATTCGGGAGCGGTCTACGAGCAGTACTTC.

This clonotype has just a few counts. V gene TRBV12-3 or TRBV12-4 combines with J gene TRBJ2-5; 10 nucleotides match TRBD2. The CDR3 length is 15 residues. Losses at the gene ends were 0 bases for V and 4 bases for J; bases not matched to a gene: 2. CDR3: CASSLALAGIETQYF. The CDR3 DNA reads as TGTGCCAGCAGTTTAGCACTAGCGGGAATAGAGACCCAGTACTTC.

The CDR3 coding sequence is TGTGCCACCAGTAGTGAGTGGTCCGGGTTGGAAGAAACTGAAGCTTTCTTT. Its protein is CATSSEWSGLEETEAFF. V gene TRBV24-1 combines with J gene TRBJ1-1; no reliable D call. The V end was cut by 6 bases, the J end by 5 bases, with 24 bases between. Germline CDR1 reads KGHDR; CDR2 reads SFDVKD. The CDR3 totals 17 residues.

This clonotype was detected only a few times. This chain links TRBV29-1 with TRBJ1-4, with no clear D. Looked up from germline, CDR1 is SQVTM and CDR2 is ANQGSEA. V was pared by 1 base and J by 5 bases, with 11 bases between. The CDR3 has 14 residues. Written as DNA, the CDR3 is TGCAGCGTTGAAGGTGGCGGTGCCAATGAAAAACTGTTTTTT. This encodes CSVEGGGANEKLFF.

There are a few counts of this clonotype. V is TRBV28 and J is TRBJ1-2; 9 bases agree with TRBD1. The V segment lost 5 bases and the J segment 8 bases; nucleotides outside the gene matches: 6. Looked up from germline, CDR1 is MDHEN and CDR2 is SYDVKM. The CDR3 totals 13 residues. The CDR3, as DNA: TGTGCCAGCAGTCCGGGGACAGGGCAGGGCTACACCTTC. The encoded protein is CASSPGTGQGYTF.

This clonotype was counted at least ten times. Here the CDR3 DNA reads TGTGCCAGCGGCCCGACTAGCTTGGAGACCCAGTACTTC. Amino acid sequence: CASGPTSLETQYF. This chain uses TRBV2 with TRBJ2-5; 7 nucleotides align to TRBD2. V lost 8 bases and J lost 5; bases outside the gene matches: 8. Per germline, CDR1 SNHLY and CDR2 FYNNEI. This CDR3 spans 13 amino acids.

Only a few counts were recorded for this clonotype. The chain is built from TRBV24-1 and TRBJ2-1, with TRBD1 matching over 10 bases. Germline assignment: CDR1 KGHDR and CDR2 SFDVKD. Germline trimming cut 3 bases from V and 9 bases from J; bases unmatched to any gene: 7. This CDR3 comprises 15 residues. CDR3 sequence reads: CATSDPGQGTGEQFF. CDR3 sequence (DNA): TGTGCCACCAGTGATCCGGGACAGGGGACTGGTGAGCAGTTCTTC.

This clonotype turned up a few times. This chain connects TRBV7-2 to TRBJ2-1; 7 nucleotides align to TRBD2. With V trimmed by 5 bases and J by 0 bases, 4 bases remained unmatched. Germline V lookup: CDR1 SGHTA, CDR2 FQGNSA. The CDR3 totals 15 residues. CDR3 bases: TGTGCCAGCAGCCGGACTAGTGACTCCTACAATGAGCAGTTCTTC. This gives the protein CASSRTSDSYNEQFF.

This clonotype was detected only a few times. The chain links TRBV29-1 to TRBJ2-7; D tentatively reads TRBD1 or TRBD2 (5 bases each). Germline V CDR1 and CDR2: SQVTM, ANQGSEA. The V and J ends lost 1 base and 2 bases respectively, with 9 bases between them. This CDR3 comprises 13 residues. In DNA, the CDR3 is TGCAGCGTTGAAGGGGGGACCACCTACGAGCAGTACTTC. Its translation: CSVEGGTTYEQYF.

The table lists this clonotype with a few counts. CDR3 protein: CASSSRRGSTDTQYF. In DNA, the CDR3 is TGTGCCAGCAGTTCCCGTCGGGGGTCCACAGATACGCAGTATTTT. This sequence joins TRBV7-2 and TRBJ2-3, with D perhaps matching TRBD2 (6 bases). This CDR3 comprises 15 residues. Germline CDR1 and CDR2: SGHTA and FQGNSA. V gave up 6 bases and J gave up 2 bases, with 15 bases separating them.

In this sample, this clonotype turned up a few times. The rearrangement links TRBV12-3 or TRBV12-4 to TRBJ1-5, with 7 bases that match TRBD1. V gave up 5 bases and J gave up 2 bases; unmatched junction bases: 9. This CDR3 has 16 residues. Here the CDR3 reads CASSGTRGTGNQPQHF. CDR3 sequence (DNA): TGTGCCAGCAGTGGCACCAGGGGGACGGGCAATCAGCCCCAGCATTTT.

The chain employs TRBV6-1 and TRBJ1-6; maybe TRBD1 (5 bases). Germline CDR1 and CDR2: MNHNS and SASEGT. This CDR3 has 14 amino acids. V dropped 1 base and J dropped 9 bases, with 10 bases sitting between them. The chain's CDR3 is CASSEVSGASPLHF. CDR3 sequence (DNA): TGTGCCAGCAGTGAAGTATCCGGGGCTTCACCCCTCCACTTT.

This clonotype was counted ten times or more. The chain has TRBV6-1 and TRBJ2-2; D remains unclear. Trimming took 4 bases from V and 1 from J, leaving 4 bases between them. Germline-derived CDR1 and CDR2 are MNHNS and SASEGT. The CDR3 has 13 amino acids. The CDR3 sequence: CASSVMNTGELFF. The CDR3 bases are TGTGCCAGCAGTGTAATGAACACCGGGGAGCTGTTTTTT.

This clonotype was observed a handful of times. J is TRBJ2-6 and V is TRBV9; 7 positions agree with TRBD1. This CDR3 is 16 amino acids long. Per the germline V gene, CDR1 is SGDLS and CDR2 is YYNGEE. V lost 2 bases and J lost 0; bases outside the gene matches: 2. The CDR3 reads CASSVTGISGANVLTF. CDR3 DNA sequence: TGTGCCAGCAGCGTGACAGGGATCTCTGGGGCCAACGTCCTGACTTTC.